This T cell receptor beta chain derives from a study of identifying expanded T cells in peripheral blood. Germline lookup yields CDR1 SQVTM and CDR2 ANQGSEA. Trimming took off 3 bases at V and 5 bases at J, with 14 bases between the two ends. This CDR3 region has 14 residues. Study-level findings and limits: Clone count variance between roughly 2-week samples rose with total template count. Technical replicates showed about 1.1 changed clones; about 2 weeks approximately 15; four weeks 19.

Healthy donors had no documented immune events, such as infections, while sampled. Comment on this clone: Its antigen is as yet unknown.

The table came from immunoSEQ multiplex PCR; TCRdb's copy has only in-frame clones and leaves some out. Among around 57,000 clones listed, around 87% were seen once. This TCR was sampled from a person between 18 and 69 years old in good health. The J gene is TRBJ2-1, the V gene TRBV29-1, with D perhaps TRBD1 (6 bases). Sequenced sample: blood. The CDR3 sequence is CSVEGWTVNNEQFF. CDR3 in DNA: TGCAGCGTTGAGGGGTGGACAGTTAACAATGAGCAGTTCTTC.